The rows below give T cell receptor beta chains drawn from one sample of a study of Tregs in tolerant kidney transplant recipients. Only in-frame clones appear in the TCRdb table, and some are missing; sequencing was by immunoSEQ multiplex PCR. The sample shows 100,000 to 130,000 clones, around 89% of them seen only once. Sequences were derived from CD4+ T cells from blood, sampled before the transplant. The receptors derive from a human donor who received a combined kidney and bone marrow transplant. Each CDR3 is given with its conserved first and last residue. A D gene is named only where the DNA matches it firmly. Some rows have no size entry. The others give once, few or many, or a class for an expanded clone.

clone size	V gene	D gene	J gene	CDR3 protein	CDR3 DNA
NA	TRBV28	TRBD1	TRBJ1-1	CASTLRDRPNTEAFF	TGTGCCAGCACCCTAAGGGACAGGCCGAACACTGAAGCTTTCTTT
few	TRBV2	NA	TRBJ1-1	CASRPETGLGAEAFF	TGTGCCAGCAGGCCGGAAACAGGGCTCGGGGCTGAAGCTTTCTTT
NA	TRBV6-1	NA	TRBJ1-2	CAAPSANYGYTF	TGTGCCGCACCGTCGGCTAACTATGGCTACACCTTC
once	TRBV5-1	TRBD1	TRBJ2-1	CASSLGQGAYNEQFF	TGCGCCAGCAGCTTGGGACAGGGGGCATACAATGAGCAGTTCTTC
NA	TRBV6-5	TRBD2	TRBJ2-7	CASRVAGGVSYEQYF	TGTGCCAGCAGAGTAGCGGGAGGGGTTTCCTACGAGCAGTACTTC
NA	TRBV5-6	NA	TRBJ2-1	CASTTSGHLTYNEQFF	TGTGCCAGCACCACTTCGGGACATTTGACCTACAATGAGCAGTTCTTC
NA	TRBV9	TRBD2	TRBJ2-2	CASSVGLAGNTGELFF	TGTGCCAGCAGCGTAGGGCTAGCGGGGAACACCGGGGAGCTGTTTTTT
NA	TRBV7-2	NA	TRBJ2-5	CASSSGTPRRGTQYF	TGTGCCAGCAGCTCCGGGACGCCCAGGAGGGGGACCCAGTACTTC
NA	TRBV19	TRBD2	TRBJ2-1	CASSIGSSGRAYNEQFF	TGTGCCAGTAGTATAGGAAGTAGCGGGAGGGCCTACAATGAGCAGTTCTTC
NA	TRBV2	TRBD2	TRBJ2-1	CASNLLAGGRNEQFF	TGTGCCAGCAATCTACTAGCGGGGGGCAGAAATGAGCAGTTCTTC
NA	TRBV5-1	NA	TRBJ1-2	CASSFGESYGYTF	TGCGCCAGCAGCTTCGGGGAGAGCTATGGCTACACCTTC
once	TRBV5-6	NA	TRBJ1-1	CASIPRGMDTEAFF	TGTGCCAGCATCCCGAGGGGGATGGACACTGAAGCTTTCTTT
NA	TRBV5-1	TRBD1	TRBJ1-2	CASSLDRGPNYGYTF	TGCGCCAGCAGCTTGGACAGGGGACCCAACTATGGCTACACCTTC
NA	TRBV30	TRBD2	TRBJ2-7	CAWTSSGRGEQYF	TGTGCCTGGACCTCTAGCGGGAGGGGGGAGCAGTACTTC
NA	TRBV7-2	TRBD1	TRBJ1-2	CASSPQRDTKQGALGYTF	TGTGCCAGCAGCCCTCAGCGGGATACGAAACAGGGGGCTCTGGGCTACACCTTC
NA	TRBV27	TRBD1	TRBJ1-5	CASSSGQVGNQPQHF	TGTGCCAGCAGCTCCGGACAGGTAGGGAATCAGCCCCAGCATTTT
NA	TRBV28	TRBD1	TRBJ1-1	CASSSPGGTEAFF	TGTGCCAGCAGTTCCCCAGGGGGCACTGAAGCTTTCTTT
NA	TRBV4-1	NA	TRBJ2-7	CASSPPAASGEQYF	TGCGCCAGCAGCCCACCGGCGGCTAGTGGCGAGCAGTACTTC
few	TRBV7-6	NA	TRBJ2-7	CASSFAQPGGEQYF	TGTGCCAGCAGCTTCGCCCAACCTGGAGGGGAGCAGTACTTC
NA	TRBV20-1	NA	TRBJ2-4	CSATKGGIQYF	TGCAGTGCTACCAAGGGAGGCATTCAGTACTTC
NA	TRBV10-2	TRBD2	TRBJ2-5	CASSDRLAGGRETQYF	TGCGCCAGCAGTGACCGACTAGCGGGAGGTCGGGAGACCCAGTACTTC
NA	TRBV5-6	NA	TRBJ1-5	CASSLGGGKGQPQHF	TGTGCCAGCAGCTTGGGCGGGGGAAAGGGTCAGCCCCAGCATTTT
NA	TRBV7-6	NA	TRBJ1-1	CASSLGQNTEAFF	TGTGCCAGCAGCTTGGGACAGAACACTGAAGCTTTCTTT
NA	TRBV2	NA	TRBJ1-5	CASRTDFNQPQHF	TGTGCCAGCCGGACAGATTTCAATCAGCCCCAGCATTTT
NA	TRBV6-1	NA	TRBJ1-3	CASSDRQRGGNTIYF	TGTGCCAGCAGTGATAGGCAGCGAGGGGGAAACACCATATATTTT
NA	TRBV6-5	TRBD2	TRBJ2-3	CASSYRRLADTQYF	TGTGCCAGCAGTTACCGTCGACTAGCCGATACGCAGTATTTT
NA	TRBV6-5	TRBD2	TRBJ2-2	CASSYGSGSVTGELFF	TGTGCCAGCAGTTACGGTAGCGGGAGCGTCACCGGGGAGCTGTTTTTT